These 19 T cell receptor beta chains were all obtained from the same sample, sequenced in a study of CD8 T cells in ankylosing spondylitis. TCRdb used MiXCR to reprocess the 5' RACE reads, holding one entry per CDR3 protein. Of 150,000 to 200,000 distinct CDR3 sequences in the sample, 10% to 15% were seen once. Sequenced material: blood, either unsorted or a sorted T cell fraction (not recorded which). The receptors stem from a female donor with ankylosing spondylitis or in good health (not recorded which).

This clonotype has just a few counts. The rearrangement links TRBV5-6 to TRBJ2-7, with 10 bases matching TRBD1. Looked up from germline, CDR1 is SGHDT and CDR2 is YYEEEE. The junction had 5 bases not matched to a gene; V was cut back by 0 bases and J by 5 bases. This CDR3 has 15 residues. The CDR3 nucleotides read TGTGCCAGCAGCTTGGAGGGGACAGGGGTGAACGAGCAGTACTTC. Its translation is CASSLEGTGVNEQYF.

CDR3 coding DNA: TGCAGTGCCAAAGAGGGGAGCGGGTCCGCCTACGAGCAGTACTTC. Translated, it gives CSAKEGSGSAYEQYF. This chain joins TRBV20-1 and TRBJ2-7, with a weak D call TRBD2 (6 bases). The V gene's germline CDR1 is DFQATT and CDR2 SNEGSKA (reference sequence). Trimming took off 6 bases at V and 2 bases at J, with 20 bases between the two ends. This CDR3 is 15 amino acids long.

V gene TRBV7-9 combines with J gene TRBJ2-1; maybe TRBD2 (6 bases). The CDR3 has 14 amino acids. Per the germline V gene, CDR1 is SEHNR and CDR2 is FQNEAQ (reference sequence). V gave up 7 bases and J gave up 0 bases, with 10 bases separating them. The CDR3 reads CASMVTSSYNEQFF. CDR3 sequence (DNA): TGTGCCAGCATGGTGACTAGCTCCTACAATGAGCAGTTCTTC.

This clonotype was observed a few times. This sequence joins TRBV5-1 and TRBJ1-2; D is uncertain. There are 13 residues in the CDR3. Germline values: CDR1 SGHRS, CDR2 YFSETQ. V lost 4 bases and J lost 8, with 15 bases in between. CDR3 loop: CASSQRTALGYTF. The CDR3 DNA reads TGCGCCAGCAGCCAAAGGACCGCTCTCGGCTACACCTTC.

Ten or more counts support this clonotype. The chain combines TRBV12-3 or TRBV12-4 with TRBJ1-5; D unresolved. This CDR3 comprises 14 residues. V was shortened by 2 bases and J by 6 bases, with 11 bases between the two germline ends. CDR3 protein: CASSLSGVGQPQHF. In DNA form, the CDR3 reads TGTGCCAGCAGTTTATCCGGGGTCGGTCAGCCCCAGCATTTT.

This clonotype was detected ten times or more. The genes are TRBV6-1 and TRBJ2-1, with TRBD2 matching 11 bases. The CDR3 extends over 15 amino acids. Germline V gene sequence: CDR1 MNHNS, CDR2 SASEGT. V lost 5 bases to trimming and J lost 4 bases; unmatched junction nucleotides: 4. The CDR3 reads CASSSGTSGYNEQFF. The CDR3 nucleotides read TGTGCCAGCAGTAGCGGGACTAGCGGATACAATGAGCAGTTCTTC.

This clonotype was seen ten or more times. V usage is TRBV6-2 or TRBV6-3 and J usage is TRBJ2-7; D is possibly TRBD2 (6 bases). The CDR3 is 14 residues long. Trimming pared 3 bases from V and 2 bases from J, leaving 11 bases between. The germline V gene has CDR1 MNHEY and CDR2 SVGEGT. CDR3 DNA: TGTGCCAGCAGTTATACGGGAGTGCCCTACGAGCAGTACTTC. Translated: CASSYTGVPYEQYF.

The chain carries TRBV20-1 and TRBJ2-3; TRBD2 aligns across 7 bases. This CDR3 has 15 amino acids. CDR1 is DFQATT and CDR2 is SNEGSKA in the germline V gene (reference sequence). The J segment lost 3 bases and the V segment lost 3 bases, leaving 9 bases of the junction unmatched. The CDR3 loop is CSASLLAVGTDTQYF. The CDR3 coding sequence is TGCAGTGCTAGTCTTCTAGCGGTTGGGACAGATACGCAGTATTTT.

This clonotype was seen more than once but under ten times. DNA of the CDR3: TGTGCCAGCAGCTTGAGAGGTGATAACACTGAAGCTTTCTTT. It is translated as CASSLRGDNTEAFF. This chain uses TRBV7-3 with TRBJ1-1; no clear D gene. The germline gives CDR1 SGHTA, CDR2 FQGTGA. CDR3 size: 14 residues. The germline V and J ends were trimmed by 3 bases and 2 bases, with 10 bases remaining between them.

This clonotype has at least ten counts. The chain recombines TRBV7-9 with TRBJ1-6; D unclear. Germline loops: CDR1 SEHNR, CDR2 FQNEAQ (reference sequence). CDR3 length: 15 amino acids. The V end lost 0 bases, the J end lost 6 bases, and 9 bases lay between the germline ends. The CDR3 DNA reads as TGTGCCAGCAGCTTAGCGACGGGAAGTAATTCACCCCTCCACTTT. This translates into CASSLATGSNSPLHF.

The sample holds many counts of this clonotype. The V and J genes are TRBV7-3 and TRBJ2-1; D gene ambiguous. V was cut by 2 bases and J by 4 bases, with 6 bases left in between. CDR1 is SGHTA, CDR2 FQGTGA, per germline. This CDR3 has 13 amino acids. CDR3 region: CASSLVPYNEQFF. Here the CDR3 DNA reads TGTGCCAGCAGCTTAGTTCCGTACAATGAGCAGTTCTTC.

This clonotype has just one count. A much bigger clone sits one base away, suggesting this may be a read error. The J gene is TRBJ1-2, the V gene TRBV19; D is unclear. The CDR3 loop spans 11 amino acids. Germline-derived CDR1 and CDR2 are LNHDA and SQIVND (reference sequence). Written as DNA, the CDR3 is TGTACCAGTAGTATTGGATGGGGTTACACCTTC. This sequence encodes CTSSIGWGYTF.

Many counts were recorded for this clonotype. The CDR3 region is CASSRTTSGIGETQYF. CDR3 bases: TGTGCCAGCAGCCGAACAACTAGCGGGATTGGGGAGACCCAGTACTTC. J is TRBJ2-5 and V is TRBV5-6; 10 positions agree with TRBD2. Losses at the gene ends were 4 bases for V and 5 bases for J; bases not matched to a gene: 11. The germline gives CDR1 SGHDT, CDR2 YYEEEE. This CDR3 is 16 amino acids long. Filled out from reference TRBV5-6 and TRBJ2-5, the complete variable domain reads DAGVTQSPTHLIKTRGQQVTLRCSPKSGHDTVSWYQQALGQGPQFIFQYYEEEERQRGNFPDRFSGHQFPNYSSELNVNALLLGDSALYLCASSRTTSGIGETQYFGPGTRLLVL.

Many counts were recorded for this clonotype. The V gene is TRBV5-1, the J gene TRBJ2-7, with D perhaps TRBD2 (5 bases). Germline V gene sequence: CDR1 SGHRS, CDR2 YFSETQ. The CDR3 is 13 amino acids. V lost 3 bases and J lost 1, with 8 bases in between. CDR3 region: CASSWGESYEQYF. For the CDR3, the DNA is TGCGCCAGCAGCTGGGGAGAGTCCTACGAGCAGTACTTC.

This clonotype was observed at least ten times. The V call is TRBV11-1, the J call TRBJ2-1, with D possibly called TRBD1 or TRBD2 (5 bases each). V was trimmed by 5 bases and J by 3 bases, leaving 17 bases between them. CDR3 length: 16 amino acids. CDR1 is SGHAT, CDR2 FQDESV, per germline (reference sequence). The CDR3 reads CASSAQVLSGYNEQFF. In nucleotides, the CDR3 is TGTGCCAGCAGCGCACAGGTTTTAAGCGGCTACAATGAGCAGTTCTTC.

This clonotype was picked up many times. J is TRBJ2-3 and V is TRBV28; D is undetermined. V shed 3 bases and J shed 2 bases, with 6 bases lying between them. The CDR3 runs 13 residues. Germline V lookup: CDR1 MDHEN, CDR2 SYDVKM. This CDR3 reads CASSLFLTDTQYF. The CDR3 bases are TGTGCCAGCAGTTTGTTCCTCACAGATACGCAGTATTTT.

This clonotype was seen at least ten times. V and J are TRBV4-1 and TRBJ2-1, with a weak D call TRBD2 (6 bases). V lost 3 bases and J lost 10, with 10 bases in between. Germline CDR1 and CDR2: MGHRA and YSYEKL. The CDR3 is made up of 12 amino acids. CDR3 in amino acids: CASSQGLEEQFF. CDR3 nucleotides: TGCGCCAGCAGCCAGGGACTCGAGGAGCAGTTCTTC.

This clonotype has a handful of counts. In nucleotides, the CDR3 is TGCAGCATCCTGGAGGAGACCCAGTACTTC. Protein: CSILEETQYF. V gene TRBV29-1 combines with J gene TRBJ2-5, with D uncertain. The germline V gene encodes CDR1 SQVTM and CDR2 ANQGSEA. This CDR3 is built from 10 residues. V dropped 8 bases and J dropped 5 bases, with 9 bases sitting between them.

The chain uses TRBV14 and TRBJ2-2, with D tentatively TRBD2 (5 bases). Germline CDR1 SGHDN, CDR2 FVKESK. V lost 1 base and J lost 1, with 7 bases in between. The CDR3 has 15 amino acids. DNA of the CDR3: TGTGCCAGCAGCCAAGCGGGGAGGAACACCGGGGAGCTGTTTTTT. It codes for CASSQAGRNTGELFF.